Below, 10 T cell receptor beta chains from the same sample are listed, as sequenced in a study of T-cell reconstitution after alpha-beta-depleted transplantation in children. Unique molecular identifiers were used to barcode this TCRbeta library. MiXCR, applied by TCRdb to the PCR reads, yields one record per CDR3 protein. The data contain more than 200,000 distinct CDR3 sequences, about 9.6% of them singletons. The sample consisted of PBMCs from the stem cell graft donor, taken from the stem cell graft. The origin of the receptors is a human donor who donated a stem cell graft to a child with SCID.

This clonotype was seen repeatedly, ten times or more. V gene TRBV6-2 or TRBV6-3 combines with J gene TRBJ2-5, with TRBD2 as a possible D gene (5 bases). Per the germline V gene, CDR1 is MNHEY and CDR2 is SVGEGT. V gave up 6 bases and J gave up 4 bases, with 12 bases separating them. The CDR3 covers 13 residues. CDR3 sequence (DNA): TGTGCCAGCAGCCCGACACTAGGAGAGACCCAGTACTTC. Translation gives CASSPTLGETQYF.

Points on this clonotype: A much larger clone is a single base away; this may be a read error. The chain carries TRBV7-2 and TRBJ1-2, with D hard to call. CDR3 length equals 13 residues. The germline V gene has CDR1 SGHTA and CDR2 FQGNSA. The CDR3 sequence: CVSSLVSDYGYTF. CDR3 bases: TGTGTCAGCAGCTTAGTCTCGGACTATGGCTACACCTTC.

This clonotype was seen ten or more times. The genes are TRBV27 and TRBJ1-1; the D gene is possibly TRBD1 (5 bases). Germline CDR1 reads MNHEY; CDR2 reads SMNVEV (reference sequence). CDR3 length equals 14 residues. Trimming cost V 6 bases and J 0 bases, with 11 bases left between them. The CDR3 loop reads CASSWRGLNTEAFF. In DNA, the CDR3 is TGTGCCAGCAGCTGGAGGGGTCTGAACACTGAAGCTTTCTTT.

This clonotype was recorded a few times. V usage is TRBV9 and J usage is TRBJ2-2; D not resolved. This CDR3 is 14 amino acids long. Trimming took 5 bases from V and 2 from J, leaving 10 bases between them. The germline CDR1 and CDR2 sequences are SGDLS and YYNGEE. The CDR3 sequence is CASRRVVNTGELFF. Written as DNA, the CDR3 is TGTGCCAGCAGAAGGGTGGTAAACACCGGGGAGCTGTTTTTT.

A few counts support this clonotype. The chain employs TRBV20-1 and TRBJ1-5; D is undetermined. The V end lost 4 bases, the J end lost 3 bases, and 10 bases lay between the germline ends. The germline CDR1 and CDR2 sequences are DFQATT and SNEGSKA (reference sequence). The CDR3 sequence is 13 residues long. The CDR3 reads CSAKDGPNQPQHF. The CDR3 DNA reads as TGCAGTGCTAAGGACGGACCCAATCAGCCCCAGCATTTT.

This clonotype was found many times. This rearrangement joins TRBV4-1 to TRBJ2-1; D is perhaps TRBD2 (5 bases). Germline CDR1 and CDR2: MGHRA and YSYEKL. The V end lost 3 bases, the J end lost 0 bases, and 9 bases lay between the germline ends. The CDR3 sequence is 15 residues long. For the CDR3, the DNA is TGCGCCAGCAGCCATGAGGGTAGCTCCTACAATGAGCAGTTCTTC. The encoded protein is CASSHEGSSYNEQFF.

Ten or more counts support this clonotype. The chain carries TRBV7-2 and TRBJ1-2; no reliable D call. Germline V lookup: CDR1 SGHTA, CDR2 FQGNSA. The CDR3 loop spans 13 amino acids. With 2 bases removed from V and 8 bases from J, the gap between germline ends came to 12 bases. Here the CDR3 DNA reads TGTGCCAGCAGCTTATCCTCGGGTCTGGGCTACACCTTC. It yields the protein CASSLSSGLGYTF. Filled out from reference TRBV7-2 and TRBJ1-2, the complete variable domain reads GAGVSQSPSNKVTEKGKDVELRCDPISGHTALYWYRQSLGQGLEFLIYFQGNSAPDKSGLPSDRFSAERTGGSVSTLTIQRTQQEDSAVYLCASSLSSGLGYTFGSGTRLTVV.

This clonotype showed up many times. The chain employs TRBV5-1 and TRBJ1-2; no reliable D call. CDR1 is SGHRS and CDR2 is YFSETQ in the germline V gene. The CDR3 runs 11 residues. Trimming removed 3 bases from V and 10 bases from J, with 10 bases in between. CDR3 nucleotide sequence: TGCGCCAGCAGCTCCTGGAGCGACTACACCTTC. Protein sequence: CASSSWSDYTF.

This clonotype showed up many times. V gene TRBV27 combines with J gene TRBJ1-1; TRBD1 aligns across 8 bases. The CDR3 has 20 amino acids. Looked up from germline, CDR1 is MNHEY and CDR2 is SMNVEV (reference sequence). With V trimmed by 1 base and J by 1 base, 17 bases remained unmatched. The CDR3 DNA is TGTGCCAGCAGTTTATTCACGGTGGTAGGGAGACAGGGGAAGAACACTGAAGCTTTCTTT. Protein product: CASSLFTVVGRQGKNTEAFF.

This clonotype was picked up many times. The V call is TRBV5-1, the J call TRBJ2-7; D gene ambiguous. CDR1 SGHRS and CDR2 YFSETQ come from the germline V gene. Trimming removed 2 bases from V and 3 bases from J, with 15 bases in between. This CDR3 region has 15 residues. CDR3 sequence reads: CASSFLGSDGYEQYF. The CDR3 DNA follows: TGCGCCAGCAGCTTCCTCGGATCGGACGGCTACGAGCAGTACTTC.